The source of this T cell receptor (beta chain) is a study of long-term antiretroviral therapy in people with HIV. Study-level background: The earliest samples came from an era when ART typically awaited falling CD4 counts.

The libraries were made with immunoSEQ v3.0 at survey level. Sequencing was performed with immunoSEQ multiplex PCR; in TCRdb, only in-frame clones are kept and a portion is missing. The table shows just over 35,000 clones, with around 80% occurring only once. The samples, holding roughly 0.85-10 million cryopreserved PBMC, were thawed before DNA extraction was carried out. Study results and caveats: ART adherence, viral resistance and therapy changes went undocumented.

Per germline, CDR1 ENHRY and CDR2 SYGVKD. The CDR3 runs 13 residues. Trimming cost V 3 bases and J 5 bases, with 10 bases left between them. Worth noting for this clone: Its antigen remains unknown.

Here the sequenced sample was unsorted PBMCs, taken 0.6 years after starting antiretroviral therapy. The sequence was collected from a man aged 18 to 30 with HIV. This chain uses TRBV10-3 with TRBJ2-5; no reliable D call. CDR3 DNA sequence: TGTGCCATCAGTGAAACCCAACGGGAGACCCAGTACTTC. This translates into CAISETQRETQYF.